This T cell receptor beta chain emerged from a study of shared clonotypes between healthy human individuals. Details on this clone: The antigen remains undetermined.

Sorted subsets were amplified in replicate PCRs using 200 to 250 ng DNA, 30,000 to 35,000 T cell genomes. Sequencing used immunoSEQ multiplex PCR; TCRdb keeps in-frame clones, though not all of them. The profile covers roughly 1 million clones, with about 75% appearing a single time and approximately 1.3% taken by the ten largest. Regarding the study as a whole: Clonotypes not shared had lower generation probabilities than those common to all four donors.

CDR1 and CDR2 (germline): SGHRS, YFSETQ. V lost 1 base, J lost 4 bases, and 4 bases stayed unmatched. This CDR3 contains 14 residues. This clonotype originated in a man aged 18 to 29 in good health. Sequencing input: memory CD4+ T cells sorted from blood. Subset denoted: CD45RA-negative fraction. The chain employs TRBV5-1 and TRBJ2-5; 7 positions match TRBD1. The CDR3 here is CASSLKGAGETQYF. The CDR3 coding sequence is TGCGCCAGCAGCTTGAAGGGGGCAGGAGAGACCCAGTACTTC.